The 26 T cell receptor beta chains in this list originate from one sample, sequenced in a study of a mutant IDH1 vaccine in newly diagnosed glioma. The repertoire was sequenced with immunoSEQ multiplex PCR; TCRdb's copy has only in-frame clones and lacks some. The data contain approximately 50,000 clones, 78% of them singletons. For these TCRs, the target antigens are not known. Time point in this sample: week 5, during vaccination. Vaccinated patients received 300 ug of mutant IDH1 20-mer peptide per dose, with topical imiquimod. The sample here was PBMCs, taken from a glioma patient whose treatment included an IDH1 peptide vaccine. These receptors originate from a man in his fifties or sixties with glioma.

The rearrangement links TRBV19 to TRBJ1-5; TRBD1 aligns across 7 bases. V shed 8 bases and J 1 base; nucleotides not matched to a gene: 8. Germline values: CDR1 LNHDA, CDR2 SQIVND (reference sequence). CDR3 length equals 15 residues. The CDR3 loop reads CASGQTGYSNQPQHF. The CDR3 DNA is TGTGCCAGTGGTCAGACAGGGTACAGCAATCAGCCCCAGCATTTT.

This CDR3 is CASSIPQLWGQSLNQPQHF. CDR3 coding DNA: TGTGCCAGTAGTATACCTCAACTGTGGGGGCAGAGCCTCAATCAGCCCCAGCATTTT. This chain uses TRBV19 with TRBJ1-5, with TRBD1 as a possible D gene (6 bases). V lost 2 bases and J lost 3, with 23 bases in between. Germline V gene data show CDR1 as LNHDA and CDR2 as SQIVND (reference sequence). The CDR3 covers 19 residues.

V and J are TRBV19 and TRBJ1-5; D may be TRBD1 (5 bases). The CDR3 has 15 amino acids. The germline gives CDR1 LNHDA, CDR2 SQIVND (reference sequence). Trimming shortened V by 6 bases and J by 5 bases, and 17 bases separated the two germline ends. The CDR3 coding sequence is TGTGCCAGTAGACTACGGCAGGGAGGGGATCAGCCCCAGCATTTT. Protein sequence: CASRLRQGGDQPQHF.

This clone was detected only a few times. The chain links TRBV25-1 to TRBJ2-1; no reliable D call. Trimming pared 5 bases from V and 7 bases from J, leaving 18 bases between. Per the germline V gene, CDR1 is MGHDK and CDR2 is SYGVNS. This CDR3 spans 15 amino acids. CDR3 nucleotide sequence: TGTGCCAGCAGTTTGCTCGGTCTTTCGTGGAATGAGCAGTTCTTC. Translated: CASSLLGLSWNEQFF.

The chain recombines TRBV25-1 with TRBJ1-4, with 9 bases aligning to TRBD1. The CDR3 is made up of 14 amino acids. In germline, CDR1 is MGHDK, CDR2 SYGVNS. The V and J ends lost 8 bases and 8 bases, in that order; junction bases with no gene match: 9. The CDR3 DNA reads TGTGCCAGCTCCTGGACAGGGGAAGAGGAAAAACTGTTTTTT. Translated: CASSWTGEEEKLFF.

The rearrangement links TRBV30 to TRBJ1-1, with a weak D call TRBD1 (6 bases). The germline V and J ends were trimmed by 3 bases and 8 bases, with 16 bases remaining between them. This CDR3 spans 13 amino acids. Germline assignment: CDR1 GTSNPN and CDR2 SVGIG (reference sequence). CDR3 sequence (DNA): TGTGCCTGGAGCCCGGGACATCTGGGAGAAGCTTTCTTT. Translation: CAWSPGHLGEAFF. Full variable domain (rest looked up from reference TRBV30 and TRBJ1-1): SQTIHQWPATLVQPVGSPLSLECTVEGTSNPNLYWYRQAAGRGLQLLFYSVGIGQISSEVPQNLSASRPQDRQFILSSKKLLLSDSGFYLCAWSPGHLGEAFFGQGTRLTVV.

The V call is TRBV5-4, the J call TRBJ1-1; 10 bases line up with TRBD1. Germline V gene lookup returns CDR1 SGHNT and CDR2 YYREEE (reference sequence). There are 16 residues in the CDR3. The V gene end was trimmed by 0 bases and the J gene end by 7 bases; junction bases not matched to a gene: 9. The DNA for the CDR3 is TGTGCCAGCAGCTTGGGAGGACAGGGGGGGAAACTTGAAGCTTTCTTT. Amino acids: CASSLGGQGGKLEAFF.

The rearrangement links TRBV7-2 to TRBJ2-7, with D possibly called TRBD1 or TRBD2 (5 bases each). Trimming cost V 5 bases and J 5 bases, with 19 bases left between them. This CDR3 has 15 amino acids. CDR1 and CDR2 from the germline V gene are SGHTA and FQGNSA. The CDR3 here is CASSPGSYLGNEQYF. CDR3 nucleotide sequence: TGTGCCAGCAGCCCAGGGAGTTATTTAGGGAACGAGCAGTACTTC.

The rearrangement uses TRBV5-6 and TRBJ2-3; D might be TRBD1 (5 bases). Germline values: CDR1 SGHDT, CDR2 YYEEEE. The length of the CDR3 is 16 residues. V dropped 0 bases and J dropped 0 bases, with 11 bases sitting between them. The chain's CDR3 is CASSLGVQGSTDTQYF. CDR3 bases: TGTGCCAGCAGCTTGGGGGTCCAGGGAAGCACAGATACGCAGTATTTT.

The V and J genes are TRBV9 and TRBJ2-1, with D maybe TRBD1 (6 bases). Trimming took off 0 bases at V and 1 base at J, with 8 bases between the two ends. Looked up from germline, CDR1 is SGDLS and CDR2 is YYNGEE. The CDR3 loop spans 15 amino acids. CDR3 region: CASSVGQGSYNEQFF. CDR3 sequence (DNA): TGTGCCAGCAGCGTAGGGCAGGGGTCCTACAATGAGCAGTTCTTC.

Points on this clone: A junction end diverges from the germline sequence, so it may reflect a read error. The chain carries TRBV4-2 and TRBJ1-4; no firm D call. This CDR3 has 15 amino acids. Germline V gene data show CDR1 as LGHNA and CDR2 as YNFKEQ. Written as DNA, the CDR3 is TGTGCCAGCAGCCAAGACCAGGAGTCTAGGGAAAAACTGTCTTTT. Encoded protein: CASSQDQESREKLSF.

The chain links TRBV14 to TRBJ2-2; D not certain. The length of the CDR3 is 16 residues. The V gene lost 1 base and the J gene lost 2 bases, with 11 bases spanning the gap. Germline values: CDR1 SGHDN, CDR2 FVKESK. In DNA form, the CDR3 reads TGTGCCAGCAGCCAAGTGGATAGCCTCAACACCGGGGAGCTGTTTTTT. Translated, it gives CASSQVDSLNTGELFF.

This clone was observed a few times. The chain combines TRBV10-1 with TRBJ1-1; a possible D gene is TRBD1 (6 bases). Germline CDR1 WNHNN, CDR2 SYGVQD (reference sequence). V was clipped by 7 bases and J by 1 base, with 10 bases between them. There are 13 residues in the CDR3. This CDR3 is CASTQGTNTEAFF. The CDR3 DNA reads TGCGCCAGCACCCAGGGGACGAACACTGAAGCTTTCTTT.

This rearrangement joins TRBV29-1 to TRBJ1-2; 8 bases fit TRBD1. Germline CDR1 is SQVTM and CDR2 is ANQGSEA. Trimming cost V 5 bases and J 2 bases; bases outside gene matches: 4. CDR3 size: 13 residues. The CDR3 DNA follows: TGCAGCGTTCAACGACAGGGGAACTATGGCTACACCTTC. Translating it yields CSVQRQGNYGYTF.

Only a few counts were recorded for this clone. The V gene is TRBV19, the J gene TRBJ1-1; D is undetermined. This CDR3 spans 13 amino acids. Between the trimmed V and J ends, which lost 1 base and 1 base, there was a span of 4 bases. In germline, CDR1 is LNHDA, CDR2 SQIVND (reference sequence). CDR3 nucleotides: TGTGCCAGTAGTATAGTATCGAACACTGAAGCTTTCTTT. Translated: CASSIVSNTEAFF.

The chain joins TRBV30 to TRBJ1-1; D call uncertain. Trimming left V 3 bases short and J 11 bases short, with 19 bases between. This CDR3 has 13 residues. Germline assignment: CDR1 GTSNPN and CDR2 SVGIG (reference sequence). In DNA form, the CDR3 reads TGTGCCTGGAGCCCCCGGGGTTGGAATTGGGCTTTCTTT. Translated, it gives CAWSPRGWNWAFF. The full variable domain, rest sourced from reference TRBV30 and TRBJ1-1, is SQTIHQWPATLVQPVGSPLSLECTVEGTSNPNLYWYRQAAGRGLQLLFYSVGIGQISSEVPQNLSASRPQDRQFILSSKKLLLSDSGFYLCAWSPRGWNWAFFGQGTRLTVV.

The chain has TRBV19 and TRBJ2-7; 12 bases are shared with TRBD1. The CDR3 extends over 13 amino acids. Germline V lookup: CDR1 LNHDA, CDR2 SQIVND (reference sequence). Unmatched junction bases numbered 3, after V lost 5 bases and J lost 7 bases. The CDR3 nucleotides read TGTGCCAGTAGTGGGACAGGGGGCGGAGAGCAGTACTTC. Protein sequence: CASSGTGGGEQYF.

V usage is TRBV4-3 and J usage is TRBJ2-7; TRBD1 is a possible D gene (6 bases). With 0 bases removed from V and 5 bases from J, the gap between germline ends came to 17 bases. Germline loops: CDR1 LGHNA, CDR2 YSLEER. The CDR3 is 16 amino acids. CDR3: CASSQDRGQGLHEQYF. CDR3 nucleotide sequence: TGCGCCAGCAGCCAAGATCGAGGGCAGGGGCTCCACGAGCAGTACTTC.

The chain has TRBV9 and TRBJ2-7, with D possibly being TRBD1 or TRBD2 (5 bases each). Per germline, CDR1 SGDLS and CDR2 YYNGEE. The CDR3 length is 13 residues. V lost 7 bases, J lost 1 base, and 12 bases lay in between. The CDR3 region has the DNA TGTGCCAGCGGGGGTCCGGATTCCTACGAGCAGTACTTC. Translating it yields CASGGPDSYEQYF.

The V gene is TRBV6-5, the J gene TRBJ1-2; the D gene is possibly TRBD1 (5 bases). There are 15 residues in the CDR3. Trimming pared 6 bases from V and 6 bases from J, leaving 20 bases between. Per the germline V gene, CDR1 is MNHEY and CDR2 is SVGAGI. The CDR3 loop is CASRFGQNHPHGYTF. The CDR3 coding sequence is TGTGCCAGCAGATTCGGACAAAATCATCCCCATGGCTACACCTTC.

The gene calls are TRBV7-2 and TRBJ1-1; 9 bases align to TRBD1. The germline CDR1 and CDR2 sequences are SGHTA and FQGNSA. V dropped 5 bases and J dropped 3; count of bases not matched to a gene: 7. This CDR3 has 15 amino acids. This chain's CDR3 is CASSPDRGVDTEAFF. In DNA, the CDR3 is TGTGCCAGCAGCCCCGACAGGGGGGTGGACACTGAAGCTTTCTTT.

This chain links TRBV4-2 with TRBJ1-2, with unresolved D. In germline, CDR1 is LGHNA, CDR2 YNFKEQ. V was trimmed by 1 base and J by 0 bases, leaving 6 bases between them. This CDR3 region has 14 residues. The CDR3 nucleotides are TGTGCCAGCAGCCAAGCTGAAACTAACTATGGCTACACCTTC. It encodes CASSQAETNYGYTF.

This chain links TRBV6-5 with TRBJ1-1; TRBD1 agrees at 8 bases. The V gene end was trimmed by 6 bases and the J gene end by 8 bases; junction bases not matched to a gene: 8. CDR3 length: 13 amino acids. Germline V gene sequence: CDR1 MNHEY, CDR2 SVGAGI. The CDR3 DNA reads TGTGCCAGCAGAGTTTCCAGGGGGCGGGAAGCTTTCTTT. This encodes CASRVSRGREAFF.

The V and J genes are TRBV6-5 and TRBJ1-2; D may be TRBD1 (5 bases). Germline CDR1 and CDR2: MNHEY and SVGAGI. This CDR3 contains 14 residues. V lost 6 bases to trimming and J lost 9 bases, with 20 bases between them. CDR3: CASRSAPGQGSYTF. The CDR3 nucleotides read TGTGCCAGCAGATCGGCTCCGGGGCAAGGTAGCTACACCTTC.

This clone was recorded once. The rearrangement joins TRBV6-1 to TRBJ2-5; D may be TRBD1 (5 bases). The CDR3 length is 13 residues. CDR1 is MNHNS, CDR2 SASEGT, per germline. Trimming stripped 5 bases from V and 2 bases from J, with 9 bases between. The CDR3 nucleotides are TGTGCCAGCAGTCCCGACAGACAAGAGACCCAGTACTTC. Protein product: CASSPDRQETQYF.

The CDR3 nucleotides are TGTGCCACCAGCAGAGTGGCAGCGGGTCAGCCCCAGCATTTT. This encodes CATSRVAAGQPQHF. The chain is built from TRBV15 and TRBJ1-5, with D hard to call. V was clipped by 1 base and J by 6 bases, with 10 bases between them. This CDR3 comprises 14 residues. From germline, CDR1 is LNHNV and CDR2 YYDKDF (reference sequence).